The 19 T cell receptor beta chains listed next were all sequenced from one sample in a study of cytomegalovirus exposure and HLA in healthy donors. PCR employed 60 Vbeta and 13 Jbeta primers. TCRdb's table, derived via immunoSEQ multiplex PCR, lists solely in-frame clones and lacks some. The sample consists of around 200,000 clones, roughly 80% of them appearing once. Material: PBMCs. The receptors were sampled from a young woman in good health and CMV-seronegative.

In this sample, this clone turned up a few times. The chain's CDR3 is CAWSTDRAYEQYF. CDR3 sequence (DNA): TGTGCCTGGAGCACCGACAGGGCCTACGAGCAGTACTTC. The V call is TRBV30, the J call TRBJ2-7, with TRBD1 identical over 7 bases. The germline V gene encodes CDR1 GTSNPN and CDR2 SVGIG (reference sequence). The CDR3 totals 13 residues. J was trimmed by 2 bases and V by 3 bases; bases with no gene match: 4.

This sequence joins TRBV9 and TRBJ2-2; 11 positions match TRBD2. Per germline, CDR1 SGDLS and CDR2 YYNGEE. The ends lost 4 bases at V and 6 bases at J; junction bases unmatched: 8. CDR3 length equals 16 residues. CDR3 nucleotide sequence: TGTGCCAGCAGCAAAATAGCGGGAGGGCCGGCCGGGGAGCTGTTTTTT. As protein: CASSKIAGGPAGELFF.

V is TRBV28 and J is TRBJ1-1; 11 nucleotides agree with TRBD1. This CDR3 region has 14 residues. Germline V gives CDR1 MDHEN, CDR2 SYDVKM. V dropped 4 bases and J dropped 4; count of bases not matched to a gene: 2. CDR3 nucleotides: TGTGCCAGCAGTTACGGGACAGGGGGCACTGAAGCTTTCTTT. It encodes CASSYGTGGTEAFF.

This clone has a single count. The rearrangement joins TRBV19 to TRBJ1-2; D call uncertain. Trimming took 1 base from V and 6 from J, leaving 9 bases between them. This CDR3 spans 13 amino acids. Germline V gives CDR1 LNHDA, CDR2 SQIVND (reference sequence). The CDR3 reads CASSIGRVDGYTF. The DNA for the CDR3 is TGTGCCAGTAGTATAGGTCGGGTTGATGGCTACACCTTC.

The chain recombines TRBV13 with TRBJ2-7; TRBD2 is a possible D gene (5 bases). CDR1 and CDR2 (germline): PRHDT, FYEKMQ (reference sequence). The CDR3 loop spans 16 amino acids. The V end was cut by 0 bases, the J end by 1 base, with 13 bases between. The chain's CDR3 is CASSLGGLSRSYEQYF. CDR3 in DNA: TGTGCCAGCAGCTTAGGTGGACTTTCCAGATCCTACGAGCAGTACTTC.

This chain uses TRBV4-3 with TRBJ1-2; tentatively, D is TRBD1 (6 bases). There are 14 residues in the CDR3. Trimming left V 0 bases short and J 3 bases short, with 8 bases between. The germline V gene has CDR1 LGHNA and CDR2 YSLEER. CDR3 protein: CASSQEAGDYGYTF. DNA for the CDR3: TGCGCCAGCAGCCAAGAGGCAGGGGACTATGGCTACACCTTC.

This sequence joins TRBV6-5 and TRBJ2-5; TRBD2 matches 8 bases. The germline CDR1 and CDR2 sequences are MNHEY and SVGAGI. The CDR3 consists of 13 residues. Trimming cost V 5 bases and J 5 bases; bases outside gene matches: 4. The CDR3 nucleotides read TGTGCCAGCAGTGGCGGGAGGCTCGAGACCCAGTACTTC. It translates to CASSGGRLETQYF.

The V and J genes are TRBV7-8 and TRBJ2-1, with D uncertain. This CDR3 is built from 13 residues. Germline-derived CDR1 and CDR2 are SGHVS and FQNEAQ. The V and J ends lost 6 bases and 0 bases respectively, with 6 bases between them. CDR3 in DNA: TGTGCCAGCAGGGAGAGCTCCTACAATGAGCAGTTCTTC. Residues: CASRESSYNEQFF.

The V and J genes are TRBV5-6 and TRBJ1-5; TRBD1 agrees at 8 bases. V shed 4 bases, J shed 7 bases, and the junction held 4 bases outside the gene matches. CDR3 length: 13 amino acids. Germline lookup yields CDR1 SGHDT and CDR2 YYEEEE. The CDR3 DNA follows: TGTGCCAGCAGCCTGGACAGGGCCCAGCCCCAGCATTTT. Amino acids: CASSLDRAQPQHF.

Only a few counts were recorded for this clone. This chain links TRBV6-1 with TRBJ1-2; TRBD1 matches 7 bases. Germline CDR1 is MNHNS and CDR2 is SASEGT. The CDR3 is 14 amino acids. The ends lost 0 bases at V and 4 bases at J; junction bases unmatched: 2. This chain's CDR3 is CASSEAQGGYGYTF. The CDR3 DNA follows: TGTGCCAGCAGTGAAGCGCAGGGGGGCTATGGCTACACCTTC.

This chain links TRBV9 with TRBJ1-1; TRBD1 might be the D (5 bases). The CDR3 sequence is 14 residues long. V lost 3 bases to trimming and J lost 4 bases, with 13 bases between them. The V gene's germline CDR1 is SGDLS and CDR2 YYNGEE. The CDR3 nucleotides read TGTGCCAGCAGCGCTTACCGGGGGGTCACTGAAGCTTTCTTT. It encodes CASSAYRGVTEAFF.

The chain uses TRBV6-6 and TRBJ2-5; D remains ambiguous. Trimming removed 2 bases from V and 1 base from J, with 11 bases in between. Germline V lookup: CDR1 MNHNY, CDR2 SVGAGI (reference sequence). This CDR3 region has 15 residues. This chain's CDR3 is CASSYLTAIQETQYF. DNA of the CDR3: TGTGCCAGCAGTTACCTTACCGCGATCCAAGAGACCCAGTACTTC.

The chain carries TRBV27 and TRBJ2-7; tentatively, D is TRBD2 (6 bases). With 0 bases removed from V and 0 bases from J, the gap between germline ends came to 12 bases. There are 16 residues in the CDR3. The germline V gene encodes CDR1 MNHEY and CDR2 SMNVEV (reference sequence). CDR3 DNA: TGTGCCAGCAGTTTATCTCGCGGGACGAGCTCCTACGAGCAGTACTTC. Encoded protein: CASSLSRGTSSYEQYF.

CDR3 DNA: TGTGCCAGCGGGCTAGCGGGGACGTGGGATGAGCAGTTCTTC. It yields the protein CASGLAGTWDEQFF. This rearrangement joins TRBV7-9 to TRBJ2-1; 9 bases are shared with TRBD2. CDR1 is SEHNR and CDR2 is FQNEAQ in the germline V gene (reference sequence). The CDR3 runs 14 residues. Trimming cost V 8 bases and J 8 bases; bases outside gene matches: 10.

The chain has TRBV5-1 and TRBJ2-5; D ambiguous. Between the trimmed V and J ends, which lost 0 bases and 1 base, there was a span of 13 bases. Per the germline V gene, CDR1 is SGHRS and CDR2 is YFSETQ. This CDR3 is built from 16 residues. CDR3 sequence: CASSLETRSSQETQYF. CDR3 in DNA: TGCGCCAGCAGCTTGGAGACAAGATCTTCCCAAGAGACCCAGTACTTC.

The V call is TRBV19, the J call TRBJ2-5; 10 bases agree with TRBD1. Germline CDR1 LNHDA, CDR2 SQIVND (reference sequence). The junction had 4 bases not matched to a gene; V was cut back by 4 bases and J by 11 bases. This CDR3 comprises 12 residues. The CDR3 nucleotides read TGTGCCAGTAGTAAGACAGGGGGCGCGCAGTACTTC. Translation: CASSKTGGAQYF. The variable domain in full, completed from reference TRBV19 and TRBJ2-5, reads DGGITQSPKYLFRKEGQNVTLSCEQNLNHDAMYWYRQDPGQGLRLIYYSQIVNDFQKGDIAEGYSVSREKKESFPLTVTSAQKNPTAFYLCASSKTGGAQYFGPGTRLLVL.

The V call is TRBV4-1, the J call TRBJ2-1, with TRBD2 matching 11 bases. With V trimmed by 4 bases and J by 7 bases, 6 bases remained unmatched. The germline gives CDR1 MGHRA, CDR2 YSYEKL. The CDR3 spans 15 residues. CDR3 in DNA: TGCGCCAGCAGCCTAGGACTAGCGGGTAATAATGAGCAGTTCTTC. Its translation: CASSLGLAGNNEQFF.

The rearrangement uses TRBV6-5 and TRBJ2-5; 9 bases agree with TRBD1. The end of the DNA is better explained by TRBJ2-7, so the J call may be wrong. Germline-derived CDR1 and CDR2 are MNHEY and SVGAGI. This CDR3 has 15 amino acids. In DNA, the CDR3 is TGTGCCAGCAGTCAGCCGGGACAGGGTATCTACGAGCAGTACTTC. Protein: CASSQPGQGIYEQYF.

There are a few counts of this clone. V usage is TRBV7-9 and J usage is TRBJ2-7; 8 nucleotides align to TRBD1. The CDR3 loop spans 14 amino acids. V shed 4 bases, J shed 3 bases, and the junction held 5 bases outside the gene matches. Germline V lookup: CDR1 SEHNR, CDR2 FQNEAQ (reference sequence). The DNA of the CDR3 is TGTGCCAGCAGCTACGACAGGGGCCACTACGAGCAGTACTTC. Translation: CASSYDRGHYEQYF.